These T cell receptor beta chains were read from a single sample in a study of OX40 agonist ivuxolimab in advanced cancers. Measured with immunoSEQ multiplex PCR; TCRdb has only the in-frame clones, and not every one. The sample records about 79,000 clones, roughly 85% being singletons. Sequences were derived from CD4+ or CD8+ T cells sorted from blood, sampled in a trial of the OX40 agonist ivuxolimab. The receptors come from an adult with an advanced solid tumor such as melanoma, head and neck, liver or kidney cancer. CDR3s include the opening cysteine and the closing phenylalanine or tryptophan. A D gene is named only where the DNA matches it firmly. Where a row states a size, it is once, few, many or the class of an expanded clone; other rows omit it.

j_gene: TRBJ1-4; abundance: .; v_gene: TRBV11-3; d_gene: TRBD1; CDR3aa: CASSPAGQGSFGEKLFF; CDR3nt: TGTGCCAGCAGCCCGGCCGGACAGGGATCTTTCGGGGAAAAACTGTTTTTT
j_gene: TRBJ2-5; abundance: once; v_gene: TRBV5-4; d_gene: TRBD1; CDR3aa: CASSSPGQGQETQYF; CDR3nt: TGTGCCAGCAGCTCCCCGGGACAGGGTCAAGAGACCCAGTACTTC
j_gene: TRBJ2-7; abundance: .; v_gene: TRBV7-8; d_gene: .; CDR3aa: CASSGGTGTPKHYEQYF; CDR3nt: TGTGCCAGCAGCGGAGGGACCGGGACCCCCAAACACTACGAGCAGTACTTC
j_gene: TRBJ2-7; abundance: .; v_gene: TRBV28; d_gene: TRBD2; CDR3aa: CASSGSGLAIAEQYF; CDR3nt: TGTGCCAGCAGTGGCTCCGGACTAGCGATTGCCGAGCAGTACTTC
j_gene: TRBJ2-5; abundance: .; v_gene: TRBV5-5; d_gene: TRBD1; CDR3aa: CASSLSGQGVQETQYF; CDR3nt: TGTGCCAGCAGCTTATCGGGACAGGGGGTCCAAGAGACCCAGTACTTC
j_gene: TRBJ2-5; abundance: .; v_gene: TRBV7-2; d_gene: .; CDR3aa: CASSSPNQETQYF; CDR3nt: TGTGCCAGCAGCTCACCAAACCAAGAGACCCAGTACTTC
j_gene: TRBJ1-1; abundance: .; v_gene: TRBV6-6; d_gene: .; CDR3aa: CASSYSRRDTEAFF; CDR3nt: TGTGCCAGCAGTTACTCGCGCCGGGACACTGAAGCTTTCTTT
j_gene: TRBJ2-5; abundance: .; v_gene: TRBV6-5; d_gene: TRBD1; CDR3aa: CASSSRTGGETQYF; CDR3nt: TGTGCCAGCAGTTCCCGGACAGGCGGGGAGACCCAGTACTTC
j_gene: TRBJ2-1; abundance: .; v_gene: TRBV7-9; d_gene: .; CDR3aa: CASSLMRGPYNEQFF; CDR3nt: TGTGCCAGCAGCTTAATGCGCGGCCCCTACAATGAGCAGTTCTTC
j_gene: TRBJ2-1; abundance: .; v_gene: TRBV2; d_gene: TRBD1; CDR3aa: CASSLQGGSYNEQFF; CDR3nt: TGTGCCAGCAGTTTACAGGGGGGCTCCTACAATGAGCAGTTCTTC
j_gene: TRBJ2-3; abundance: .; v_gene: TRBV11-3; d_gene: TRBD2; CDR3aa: CASRQGTSSDTQYF; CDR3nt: TGTGCCAGCAGGCAAGGGACTAGCTCAGATACGCAGTATTTT
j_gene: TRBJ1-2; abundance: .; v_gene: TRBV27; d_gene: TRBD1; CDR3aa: CASRPTGGGGGYTF; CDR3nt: TGTGCCAGCAGACCCACAGGGGGGGGAGGTGGCTACACCTTC
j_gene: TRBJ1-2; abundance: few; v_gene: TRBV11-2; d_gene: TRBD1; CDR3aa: CASSSTQTGLNGYTF; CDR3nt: TGTGCCAGCAGCTCAACCCAGACAGGGTTAAATGGCTACACCTTC
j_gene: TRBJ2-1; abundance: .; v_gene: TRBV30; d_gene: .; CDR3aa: CAWSGDPNEQFF; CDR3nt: TGTGCCTGGAGTGGAGACCCAAATGAGCAGTTCTTC
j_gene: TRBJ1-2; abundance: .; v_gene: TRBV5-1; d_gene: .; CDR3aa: CASSLDRAQGYTF; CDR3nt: TGCGCCAGCAGCTTGGACCGAGCTCAGGGCTACACCTTC
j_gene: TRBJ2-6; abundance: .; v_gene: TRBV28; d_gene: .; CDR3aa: CASSRAGYSGANVLTF; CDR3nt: TGTGCCAGCAGCCGAGCGGGCTACTCTGGGGCCAACGTCCTGACTTTC
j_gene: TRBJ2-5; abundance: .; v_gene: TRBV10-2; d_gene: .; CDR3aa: CASSESSYETQYF; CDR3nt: TGCGCCAGCAGTGAGTCTAGCTATGAGACCCAGTACTTC
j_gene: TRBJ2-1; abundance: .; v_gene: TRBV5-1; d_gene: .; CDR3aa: CASSLAFNNEQFF; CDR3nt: TGCGCCAGCAGCTTGGCCTTTAACAATGAGCAGTTCTTC
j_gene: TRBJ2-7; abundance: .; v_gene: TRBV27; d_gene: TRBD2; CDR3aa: CASSLSSGSDEQYF; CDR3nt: TGTGCCAGCAGTTTATCTAGCGGGAGCGACGAGCAGTACTTC
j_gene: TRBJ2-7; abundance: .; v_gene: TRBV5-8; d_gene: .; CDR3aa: CASSGGSEQYF; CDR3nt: TGTGCCAGCAGCGGGGGTTCCGAGCAGTACTTC
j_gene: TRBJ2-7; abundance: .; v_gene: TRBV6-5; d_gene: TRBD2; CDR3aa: CASTEAGTSHPQYF; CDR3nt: TGTGCCAGCACCGAGGCCGGGACTAGTCACCCGCAGTACTTC
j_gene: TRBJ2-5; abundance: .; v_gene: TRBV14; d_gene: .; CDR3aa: CASSQTRGRWTQYF; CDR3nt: TGTGCCAGCAGCCAAACCCGCGGGCGTTGGACCCAGTACTTC
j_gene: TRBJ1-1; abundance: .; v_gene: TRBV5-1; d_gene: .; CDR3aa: CASSLGSGRGTEAFF; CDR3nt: TGCGCCAGCAGCTTGGGATCCGGGAGGGGAACTGAAGCTTTCTTT
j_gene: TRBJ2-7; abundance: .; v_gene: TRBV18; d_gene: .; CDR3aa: CASSPGGGGPYEQYF; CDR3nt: TGTGCCAGCTCACCAGGCGGAGGAGGGCCCTACGAGCAGTACTTC
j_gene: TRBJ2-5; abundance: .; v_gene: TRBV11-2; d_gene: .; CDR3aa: CASSLREQGRVETQYF; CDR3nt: TGTGCCAGCAGCTTGAGGGAGCAGGGGCGGGTTGAGACCCAGTACTTC
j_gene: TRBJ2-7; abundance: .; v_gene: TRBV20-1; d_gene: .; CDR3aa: CSATGFDEQYF; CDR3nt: TGCAGTGCTACCGGGTTCGACGAGCAGTACTTC
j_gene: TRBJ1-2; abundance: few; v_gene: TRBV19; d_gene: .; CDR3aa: CASSMTKGGYTF; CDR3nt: TGTGCCAGTAGTATGACAAAGGGGGGCTACACCTTC